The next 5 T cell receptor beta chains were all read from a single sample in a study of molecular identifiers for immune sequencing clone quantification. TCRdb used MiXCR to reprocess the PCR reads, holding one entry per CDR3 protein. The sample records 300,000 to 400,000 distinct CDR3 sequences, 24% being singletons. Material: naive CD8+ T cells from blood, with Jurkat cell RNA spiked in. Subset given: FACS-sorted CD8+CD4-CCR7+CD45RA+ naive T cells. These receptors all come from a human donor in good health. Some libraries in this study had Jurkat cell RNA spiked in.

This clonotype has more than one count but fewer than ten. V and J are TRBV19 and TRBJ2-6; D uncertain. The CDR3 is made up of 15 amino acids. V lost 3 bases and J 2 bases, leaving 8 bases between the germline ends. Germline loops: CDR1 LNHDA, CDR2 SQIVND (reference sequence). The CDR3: CASSINTAGANVLTF. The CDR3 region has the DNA TGTGCCAGTAGTATTAATACGGCTGGGGCCAACGTCCTGACTTTC.

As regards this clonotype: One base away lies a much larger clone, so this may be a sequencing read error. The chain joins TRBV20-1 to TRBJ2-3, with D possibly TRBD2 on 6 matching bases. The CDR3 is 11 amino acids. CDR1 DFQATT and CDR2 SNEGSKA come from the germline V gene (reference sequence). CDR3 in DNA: TGCACGGGGGAATTCGCAGATACGCAGTATTTT. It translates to CTGEFADTQYF.

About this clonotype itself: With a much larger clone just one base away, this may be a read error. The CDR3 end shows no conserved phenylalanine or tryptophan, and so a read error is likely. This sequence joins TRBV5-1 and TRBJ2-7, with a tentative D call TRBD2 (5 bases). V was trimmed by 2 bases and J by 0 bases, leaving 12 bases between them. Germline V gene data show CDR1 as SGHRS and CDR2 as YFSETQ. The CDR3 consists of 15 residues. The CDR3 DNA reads TGCGCCAGCAGCTTCGGGGTCCGAAGCTCCTACGAGCAGTACATC. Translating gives CASSFGVRSSYEQYI.

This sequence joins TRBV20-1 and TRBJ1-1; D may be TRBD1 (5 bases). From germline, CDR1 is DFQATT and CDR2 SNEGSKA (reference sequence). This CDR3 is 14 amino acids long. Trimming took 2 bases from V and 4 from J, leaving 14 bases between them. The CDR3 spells CSARQLGLLTEAFF. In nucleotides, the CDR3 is TGCAGTGCTAGACAGCTGGGACTTCTCACTGAAGCTTTCTTT.

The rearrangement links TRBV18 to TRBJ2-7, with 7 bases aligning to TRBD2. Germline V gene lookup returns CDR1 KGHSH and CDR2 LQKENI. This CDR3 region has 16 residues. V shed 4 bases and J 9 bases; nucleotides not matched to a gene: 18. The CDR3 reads CASSQDPRGGIDGQYF. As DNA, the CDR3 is TGTGCCAGCTCACAGGACCCCCGGGGAGGGATAGACGGGCAGTACTTC. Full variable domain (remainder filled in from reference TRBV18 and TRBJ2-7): NAGVMQNPRHLVRRRGQEARLRCSPMKGHSHVYWYRQLPEEGLKFMVYLQKENIIDESGMPKERFSAEFPKEGPSILRIQQVVRGDSAAYFCASSQDPRGGIDGQYFGPGTRLTVT.